The entry that follows covers one T cell receptor beta chain sequence. These data are taken from a study of cytomegalovirus exposure and HLA in healthy donors. Across the whole study: Genotyping of about 400 donors showed that over 65% belonged to the Caucasian-associated ancestry cluster.

Researchers ran the PCR with 60 Vbeta and 13 Jbeta primers. TCRdb's copy holds only in-frame clones and misses some; the assay was immunoSEQ multiplex PCR. This repertoire shows roughly 120,000 clones, about four fifths found once; its top ten account for 8.8%. The V gene's germline CDR1 is SGHRS and CDR2 YFSETQ. This CDR3 is built from 20 residues. V lost 4 bases, J lost 3 bases, and 17 bases stayed unmatched. The receptor was derived from a female donor in good health and CMV-seropositive. V and J are TRBV5-1 and TRBJ2-3; 13 bases align to TRBD2. The specimen sequenced was PBMCs. Here the CDR3 reads CASSRTSTSGGADRTDTQYF. DNA for the CDR3: TGCGCCAGCAGCCGCACCTCTACTAGCGGGGGGGCGGATAGGACAGATACGCAGTATTTT. Combining the CDR3 with reference TRBV5-1 and TRBJ2-3 gives the whole variable domain KAGVTQTPRYLIKTRGQQVTLSCSPISGHRSVSWYQQTPGQGLQFLFEYFSETQRNKGNFPGRFSGRQFSNSRSEMNVSTLELGDSALYLCASSRTSTSGGADRTDTQYFGPGTRLTVL.